This T cell receptor beta chain appears in the sequencing data of a study of low-dose radiotherapy and immunotherapy resistance in tumors. On the study more broadly: Patients were treated with intravenous nivolumab at 240 mg every two weeks and were also dosed with ipilimumab at 1 mg/kg every six weeks. The study administered intravenous cyclophosphamide at 200 mg/m2 every two weeks, one day ahead of radiation and immunotherapy. Patients were on oral aspirin 300 mg taken daily for four cycles from cycle 1 day 1.

As to time point: after trial treatment. The treatment: LDRT plus nivolumab, ipilimumab, low-dose cyclophosphamide and aspirin (RACIN trial). Germline V CDR1 and CDR2: MNHNS, SASEGT. The CDR3 covers 14 residues. Deletions cut 8 bases from V and 4 bases from J, with 15 bases between. Alpha- and beta-chain coverage of first-strand cDNA came from TRAV- and TRBV-specific primers. TCRs were amplified for approximately 21 PCR cycles with a constant-region primer and V-primer adapter. MiXCR was run by TCRdb on the reads, yielding one entry per CDR3 protein. This sample has around 100,000 distinct CDR3 sequences, with around 20% found just once.

The sample was PBMCs, taken after low-dose radiotherapy plus immunotherapy. The V gene is TRBV6-1, the J gene TRBJ2-1; D is tentatively TRBD1 or TRBD2 (6 bases each). This receptor was obtained from a male donor with prostate cancer. Written as DNA, the CDR3 is TGTGCCAGCCGCGAGGGGGGTAGATACAATGAGCAGTTCTTC. It yields the protein CASREGGRYNEQFF.